A selection of T cell receptor beta chains follows, all from one sample in a study of blood T cell repertoires in COVID-19. The method was immunoSEQ multiplex PCR; TCRdb's version includes in-frame clones alone and lacks a portion of them. This table holds fewer than 300,000 clones, more than 80% found once. Sequencing was done on a sample of PBMCs or T cells enriched from blood (not recorded which). The source of these receptors is a woman in her 30s who had recovered from COVID-19. CDR3s include the opening cysteine and the closing phenylalanine or tryptophan. A D gene is named only where the DNA matches it firmly. Rows may omit the clone size; those that give it use once, few, many or a size class.

-,TRBD1,TRBV4-1,TRBJ1-4,CASSPTQGYHEKLFF,TGCGCCAGCAGCCCAACACAGGGGTATCATGAAAAACTGTTTTTT
-,-,TRBV4-2,TRBJ2-7,CASSQDVARGSYEQYF,TGTGCCAGCAGCCAAGACGTCGCTAGGGGTTCCTACGAGCAGTACTTC
-,-,TRBV4-2,TRBJ1-2,CASSQVGPGRQHPSYGYTF,TGTGCCAGCAGCCAAGTAGGGCCGGGCAGACAGCACCCTTCCTATGGCTACACCTTC
few,TRBD2,TRBV4-3,TRBJ2-7,CASSQWLAGPYEQYF,TGCGCCAGCAGCCAATGGCTAGCGGGACCCTACGAGCAGTACTTC
-,-,TRBV3-1/TRBV3-2,TRBJ2-7,CASSRTFAGYEQYF,TGTGCCAGCAGCCGGACCTTTGCAGGGTACGAGCAGTACTTC
-,-,TRBV24-1,TRBJ1-2,CATSPGGTAYGYTF,TGTGCCACCAGCCCTGGTGGAACAGCCTATGGCTACACCTTC
-,TRBD2,TRBV7-3,TRBJ2-7,CASSSSGTTYEQYF,TGTGCCAGCAGCTCGAGCGGGACTACCTACGAGCAGTACTTC
-,-,TRBV5-1,TRBJ1-4,CASSRSGTTNEKLFF,TGCGCCAGCAGCCGATCAGGCACAACTAATGAAAAACTGTTTTTT
-,TRBD2,TRBV6-4,TRBJ2-3,CASSPSGAGVTDTQYF,TGTGCCAGCAGCCCAAGTGGGGCGGGAGTAACAGATACGCAGTATTTT
few,-,TRBV5-4,TRBJ1-2,CASSSEFRQATNYGYTF,TGTGCCAGCAGCTCTGAATTTAGACAGGCAACTAACTATGGCTACACCTTC
-,TRBD2,TRBV28,TRBJ2-7,CASSAATSSFYEQYF,TGTGCCAGCAGTGCTGCGACTAGCAGCTTCTACGAGCAGTACTTC
-,-,TRBV7-8,TRBJ1-4,CASSHGERKLFF,TGTGCCAGCAGCCACGGGGAGAGAAAACTGTTTTTT
once,-,TRBV3-1/TRBV3-2,TRBJ2-5,CASSQDFLVQETQYF,TGTGCCAGCAGCCAAGATTTCCTAGTCCAAGAGACCCAGTACTTC
-,TRBD2,TRBV30,TRBJ2-1,CAWSRRDGRDEQFF,TGTGCCTGGAGTAGACGCGATGGGAGGGATGAGCAGTTCTTC
-,TRBD1,TRBV28,TRBJ1-6,CASSFRTGRVAYNSPLHF,TGTGCCAGCAGTTTCCGGACAGGTCGGGTCGCCTATAATTCACCCCTCCACTTT
-,-,TRBV6-4,TRBJ1-1,CASSVGGNTEAFF,TGTGCCAGCAGTGTAGGGGGGAACACTGAAGCTTTCTTT
-,TRBD1,TRBV27,TRBJ1-2,CASSSRNSGGGYGYTF,TGTGCCAGCAGTTCACGCAATTCAGGGGGTGGCTATGGCTACACCTTC
-,-,TRBV9,TRBJ2-5,CASSPVGSQETQYF,TGTGCCAGCAGCCCCGTCGGTTCCCAAGAGACCCAGTACTTC
-,TRBD1,TRBV5-1,TRBJ1-6,CASSAGQGNSPLHF,TGCGCCAGCAGCGCCGGACAGGGAAATTCACCCCTCCACTTT
-,-,TRBV12-3/TRBV12-4,TRBJ2-3,CASSFVDTQYF,TGTGCCAGCAGTTTCGTCGATACGCAGTATTTT
-,-,TRBV28,TRBJ2-7,CASSFGQIDEQYF,TGTGCCAGCAGTTTTGGACAGATCGACGAGCAGTACTTC
-,TRBD2,TRBV14,TRBJ2-1,CASSHLPVGGRSHNEQFF,TGTGCCAGCAGCCATCTACCCGTTGGCGGGAGGTCTCACAATGAGCAGTTCTTC
-,-,TRBV6-5,TRBJ2-4,CASNRGEGIQYF,TGTGCCAGCAACAGGGGGGAGGGCATTCAGTACTTC
-,TRBD2,TRBV28,TRBJ2-2,CASSLNPGLARTGELFF,TGTGCCAGCAGTTTAAATCCGGGACTAGCGAGAACCGGGGAGCTGTTTTTT
-,-,TRBV18,TRBJ1-3,CASSPLYPGNTIYF,TGTGCCAGCTCACCACTATATCCCGGAAACACCATATATTTT
-,TRBD1,TRBV6-5,TRBJ1-5,CASSSGTGANQPQHF,TGTGCCAGCAGTTCCGGGACAGGGGCGAATCAGCCCCAGCATTTT
-,-,TRBV5-1,TRBJ1-3,CASSSSGNSGNTIYF,TGCGCCAGCAGCTCGTCAGGGAACTCTGGAAACACCATATATTTT
-,-,TRBV28,TRBJ1-1,CASTERNPSEAFF,TGTGCCAGCACCGAACGCAATCCCAGTGAAGCTTTCTTT
-,TRBD1,TRBV5-4,TRBJ2-5,CASSLNDRGRETQYF,TGTGCCAGCAGTCTCAATGACAGGGGACGGGAGACCCAGTACTTC
once,TRBD1,TRBV7-2,TRBJ1-3,CASSPWTGAGNTIYF,TGTGCCAGCAGCCCATGGACAGGGGCTGGAAACACCATATATTTT
few,-,TRBV5-6,TRBJ1-1,CASRGRAEAFF,TGTGCCAGTCGCGGGAGGGCTGAAGCTTTCTTT
-,TRBD2,TRBV28,TRBJ2-5,CASSLWPVSSGQETQYF,TGTGCCAGCAGTTTATGGCCCGTAAGTAGCGGGCAGGAGACCCAGTACTTC
-,-,TRBV3-1/TRBV3-2,TRBJ2-1,CASSHIAEQFF,TGTGCCAGCAGCCACATAGCGGAGCAGTTCTTC
-,-,TRBV5-1,TRBJ2-6,CASSSVTGLSTFSGANVLTF,TGCGCCAGCAGCTCGGTGACGGGACTCTCTACCTTCTCTGGGGCCAACGTCCTGACTTTC
-,-,TRBV2,TRBJ2-7,CASRETGPTYEQYF,TGTGCCAGCAGAGAGACAGGCCCTACCTACGAGCAGTACTTC
-,TRBD2,TRBV5-1,TRBJ2-1,CASSLGGTSGMTEQFF,TGCGCCAGCAGCTTGGGAGGTACTAGCGGGATGACTGAGCAGTTCTTC
-,-,TRBV6-4,TRBJ1-2,CASSFGAGNNYGYTF,TGTGCCAGCAGTTTTGGGGCAGGGAATAACTATGGCTACACCTTC
-,TRBD2,TRBV2,TRBJ2-1,CASSTREGTYNEQFF,TGTGCCAGCAGTACGCGGGAGGGGACCTACAATGAGCAGTTCTTC
-,-,TRBV7-3,TRBJ1-5,CASSFEINQPQHF,TGTGCCAGCAGCTTCGAGATCAATCAGCCCCAGCATTTT
-,-,TRBV6-2/TRBV6-3,TRBJ2-3,CASSDSQFHPTDTQYF,TGTGCCAGCAGTGACTCACAGTTCCACCCCACAGATACGCAGTATTTT
once,-,TRBV5-1,TRBJ2-1,CASTTQGHGYNEQFF,TGCGCCAGCACCACCCAGGGCCATGGGTACAATGAGCAGTTCTTC
-,TRBD2,TRBV7-2,TRBJ2-7,CASSPISGKSSYEQYF,TGTGCCAGCAGTCCAATTAGCGGGAAGAGCTCCTACGAGCAGTACTTC
few,-,TRBV7-2,TRBJ2-2,CASSLVVRDTGELFF,TGTGCCAGCAGCTTAGTGGTCAGGGATACCGGGGAGCTGTTTTTT
-,-,TRBV5-8,TRBJ1-2,CASSPWQGQGRGYTF,TGTGCCAGCAGCCCGTGGCAGGGCCAGGGCCGTGGCTACACCTTC
-,-,TRBV9,TRBJ2-3,CASSVDGLDTDTQYF,TGTGCCAGCAGCGTAGATGGACTCGACACAGATACGCAGTATTTT
-,TRBD2,TRBV9,TRBJ2-3,CASSVGTSGTDTQYF,TGTGCCAGCAGCGTAGGGACTAGCGGCACAGATACGCAGTATTTT